The clone carrying this T cell receptor (beta chain) occurred many times. Its antigen remains unknown. This sample is drawn from a study of early T cells in non-severe SARS-CoV-2 infection. Overall study findings and caveats: Database matching using VDJdb favored anti-spike CD8 responses, with private and CD4 specificities left missing.

TCRdb re-derived calls from the 5' RACE reads in MiXCR, one entry per CDR3 protein. The data show some 87,000 distinct CDR3 sequences, about 13% seen once. Trimming cost V 1 base and J 8 bases; bases outside gene matches: 2. Germline-derived CDR1 and CDR2 are SGHVS and FNYEAQ. CDR3 length equals 13 residues. The specimen was whole blood. The sequence was obtained from an adult who was a healthcare worker with PCR-confirmed SARS-CoV-2 infection or an uninfected control (not recorded which). The V gene is TRBV7-6, the J gene TRBJ2-4; 7 bases agree with TRBD1. The CDR3 sequence: CASSLGQGDIQYF. The CDR3 DNA is TGTGCCAGCAGCTTAGGTCAGGGGGACATTCAGTACTTC. Filled out from reference TRBV7-6 and TRBJ2-4, the complete variable domain reads GAGVSQSPRYKVTKRGQDVALRCDPISGHVSLYWYRQALGQGPEFLTYFNYEAQQDKSGLPNDRFSAERPEGSISTLTIQRTEQRDSAMYRCASSLGQGDIQYFGAGTRLSVL.